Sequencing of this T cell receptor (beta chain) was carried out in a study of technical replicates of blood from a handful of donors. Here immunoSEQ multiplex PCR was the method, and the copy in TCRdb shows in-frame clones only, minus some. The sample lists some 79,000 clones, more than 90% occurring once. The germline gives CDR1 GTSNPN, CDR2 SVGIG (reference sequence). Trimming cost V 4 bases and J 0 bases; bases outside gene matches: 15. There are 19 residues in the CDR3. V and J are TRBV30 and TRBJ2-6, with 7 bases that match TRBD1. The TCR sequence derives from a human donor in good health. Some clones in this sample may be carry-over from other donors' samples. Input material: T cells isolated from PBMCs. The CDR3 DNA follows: TGTGCCTGGATTGTAAAGGGGGCGCACTGGTACTCTGGGGCCAACGTCCTGACTTTC. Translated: CAWIVKGAHWYSGANVLTF.